A selection of T cell receptor beta chains follows, all from one sample in a study of human thymus T cells. The table came from immunoSEQ multiplex PCR; TCRdb's copy has only in-frame clones and leaves some out. Among fewer than 85,000 clones, 85% to 95% were seen once, and the ten largest hold about 0.032%. Sequencing used thymus tissue. These receptors were taken from a girl younger than two with a congenital heart defect but otherwise immunologically healthy. Both conserved end residues are part of each CDR3. Fields, in order: D gene, clone size, V gene, J gene, CDR3 DNA, CDR3 protein. The D gene is left open where the match is weak. Not every row has a clone size; where given, it reads once, few, many or a size class.

>TRBD1|-|TRBV19|TRBJ1-2
TGTGCCAGTATACTACAGGGGGCCGGCTATGGCTACACCTTC
CASILQGAGYGYTF
>TRBD2|once|TRBV11-2|TRBJ2-7
TGTGCCAGCAGTCCTGGGACTAGCGGGAGAGGGCAGTACTTC
CASSPGTSGRGQYF
>-|-|TRBV6-1|TRBJ1-1
TGTGCCAGCAGTGAATATAGGGGGGACCGCCGGCGTGCTGAAGCTTTCTTT
CASSEYRGDRRRAEAFF
>-|-|TRBV15|TRBJ1-3
TGTGCCACCAGCCGAGGGGATGAGTCTGGAAACACCATATATTTT
CATSRGDESGNTIYF
>TRBD1|-|TRBV25-1|TRBJ2-7
TGTGCCAGCAGTGAATTGGGTTCGTGCTTGGACAGGGACGACGAGCAGTACTTC
CASSELGSCLDRDDEQYF
>-|-|TRBV5-8|TRBJ2-3
TGTGCCAGCAGCTACCTCTCGGTTCGGACAGATACGCAGTATTTT
CASSYLSVRTDTQYF
>-|-|TRBV7-2|TRBJ2-1
TGTGCCAGCTCTGGGACTGAGGGCGGACTCTCACCCGTCCATGAGCAGTTCTTC
CASSGTEGGLSPVHEQFF
>TRBD2|once|TRBV2|TRBJ2-1
TGTGCCAGCATGGGGAAGTCTAGCGGGTGGGTGGTGTTCTTC
CASMGKSSGWVVFF
>-|once|TRBV6-1|TRBJ2-2
TGTGCCAGCAGTGAACCGGGGGTGGAGCTGTTTTTT
CASSEPGVELFF
>TRBD2|-|TRBV2|TRBJ2-3
TGTGCCAGCAGTGAAGCCCTCTCCGAGACTAGCGGGAGATCAACAGATACGCAGTATTTT
CASSEALSETSGRSTDTQYF
>-|-|TRBV19|TRBJ2-1
TGTGCCAGTAGTAATTGGCCCGGCGCTCTCAATGAGCAGTTCTTC
CASSNWPGALNEQFF
>-|once|TRBV5-1|TRBJ2-1
TGCGCCAGCAGCTTGTTAAGTTGGGAGCGGAGGGAGCAGTTCTTC
CASSLLSWERREQFF
>-|-|TRBV5-1|TRBJ2-6
TGCGCCAGCGGCGGGTGGGTAGGGACTGGGGCCAACGTCCTGACTTTC
CASGGWVGTGANVLTF
>-|-|TRBV28|TRBJ1-2
TGTGCCAGCAGCTTCCCAGGGGAGAGGACCTATGGCTACACCTTC
CASSFPGERTYGYTF
>TRBD1|-|TRBV14|TRBJ2-7
TGTGCCAGCAGCCAAGGAACTCCCCGGGACAGGGTGGCCTACGAGCAGTACTTC
CASSQGTPRDRVAYEQYF
>TRBD2|-|TRBV15|TRBJ2-1
TGTGCCACCAGCAGAGATCCCGGGCTAGCGGGCCAAGGGTACAATGAGCAGTTCTTC
CATSRDPGLAGQGYNEQFF
>-|-|TRBV10-3|TRBJ2-1
TGTGCCATCAGTGAGTCTGAGAACAATGAGCAGTTCTTC
CAISESENNEQFF
>TRBD1|-|TRBV30|TRBJ1-1
TGTGCCTCAATGGGGACAGCTTACCAGAACACTGAAGCTTTCTTT
CASMGTAYQNTEAFF
>-|-|TRBV27|TRBJ1-1
TGTGCCAGACCCTCTAGAGAGAACACTGAAGCTTTCTTT
CARPSRENTEAFF
>-|-|TRBV5-6|TRBJ1-5
TGTGCCAGCAGCAAGGGGGGTGGGCAGCCCCAGCATTTT
CASSKGGGQPQHF
>-|-|TRBV14|TRBJ1-1
TGTGCCAGCAGTCATCTGCAGGGTAACACTGAAGCTTTCTTT
CASSHLQGNTEAFF
>-|-|TRBV19|TRBJ1-3
TGTGCCAGTAGTATAACGAGTCTCTCTGGAAACACCATATATTTT
CASSITSLSGNTIYF
>-|-|TRBV14|TRBJ2-7
TGTGCCAGCAGCCAAGTGAGAGCGACCCCCCAGGAGGAGCAGTACTTC
CASSQVRATPQEEQYF
>-|-|TRBV30|TRBJ2-7
TGTGCCTGGAGACGGGACGGCAGGGCCTACGAGCAGTACTTC
CAWRRDGRAYEQYF
>-|-|TRBV5-5|TRBJ2-7
TGTGCCAGCAGCTTACGATCTAGCGAGCAGTACTTC
CASSLRSSEQYF
>-|-|TRBV7-9|TRBJ1-1
TGTGCCAGCAGCTTACCCGGGGGCGGATCGAACACTGAAGCTTTCTTT
CASSLPGGGSNTEAFF
>-|-|TRBV2|TRBJ2-1
TGTGCCAGCAGTGATGGGAGCGGACTACACCTCTACAATGAGCAGTTCTTC
CASSDGSGLHLYNEQFF
>TRBD1|-|TRBV9|TRBJ1-1
TGTGCCAGCAGCGCCCGACAGGGAATGGGAACTGAAGCTTTCTTT
CASSARQGMGTEAFF
>-|-|TRBV5-6|TRBJ2-5
TGTGCCAGCAGCTTGAGTTCCAGCGAAGGAGGAGAGACCCAGTACTTC
CASSLSSSEGGETQYF
>TRBD1|-|TRBV29-1|TRBJ2-7
TGCAGCGCCTCGACAGGGGACTACGAGCAGTACTTC
CSASTGDYEQYF
>-|-|TRBV7-8|TRBJ1-1
TGTGCCAGCAGCTACGAGGAAGAAGCTTTCTTT
CASSYEEEAFF
>-|-|TRBV28|TRBJ2-7
TGTGCCAGCAGTCCAGCGGAGGACGAGCAGTACTTC
CASSPAEDEQYF
>TRBD2|-|TRBV4-2|TRBJ2-4
TGTGCCAGCAGCCAAGAGGAGGACCCGGGACTAGCGGAACCTGGGCTAGCCAAAAACATTCAGTACTTC
CASSQEEDPGLAEPGLAKNIQYF
>-|-|TRBV11-1|TRBJ2-3
TGTGCCAGCAGCTTATATCGTATGGGGTTCGAAGGGAATACGCAGTATTTT
CASSLYRMGFEGNTQYF
>-|-|TRBV15|TRBJ2-7
TGTGCCACCAGCAGAGATCAAGCGGCTAGCTCCTACGAGCAGTACTTC
CATSRDQAASSYEQYF
>TRBD2|-|TRBV5-1|TRBJ2-1
TGCGCCAGCAGCAGGACTAGCGGGAGGGCCGGGATCGATGAGCAGTTCTTC
CASSRTSGRAGIDEQFF
>-|-|TRBV14|TRBJ1-4
TGTGCCAGCAGCCGTCGGTGGGTTAATGAAAAACTGTTTTTT
CASSRRWVNEKLFF
>-|-|TRBV6-1|TRBJ2-7
TGTGCCAGCGCGGTACAGTGGGCCTACGAGCAGTACTTC
CASAVQWAYEQYF
>-|once|TRBV9|TRBJ2-5
TGTGCCAGCAGCGTAGGAGGGGGAAGACAAGAGACCCAGTACTTC
CASSVGGGRQETQYF
>-|few|TRBV20-1|TRBJ1-1
TGCAGTGCCTCTATGAACACTGAAGCTTTCTTT
CSASMNTEAFF
>-|-|TRBV9|TRBJ1-2
TGTGCCAGCAGTGCCAACAGTGCCCCCTATGGCTACACCTTC
CASSANSAPYGYTF
>-|once|TRBV28|TRBJ2-7
TGTGCCAGCTCCCCCGACAGCCCCTACGAGCAGTACTTC
CASSPDSPYEQYF